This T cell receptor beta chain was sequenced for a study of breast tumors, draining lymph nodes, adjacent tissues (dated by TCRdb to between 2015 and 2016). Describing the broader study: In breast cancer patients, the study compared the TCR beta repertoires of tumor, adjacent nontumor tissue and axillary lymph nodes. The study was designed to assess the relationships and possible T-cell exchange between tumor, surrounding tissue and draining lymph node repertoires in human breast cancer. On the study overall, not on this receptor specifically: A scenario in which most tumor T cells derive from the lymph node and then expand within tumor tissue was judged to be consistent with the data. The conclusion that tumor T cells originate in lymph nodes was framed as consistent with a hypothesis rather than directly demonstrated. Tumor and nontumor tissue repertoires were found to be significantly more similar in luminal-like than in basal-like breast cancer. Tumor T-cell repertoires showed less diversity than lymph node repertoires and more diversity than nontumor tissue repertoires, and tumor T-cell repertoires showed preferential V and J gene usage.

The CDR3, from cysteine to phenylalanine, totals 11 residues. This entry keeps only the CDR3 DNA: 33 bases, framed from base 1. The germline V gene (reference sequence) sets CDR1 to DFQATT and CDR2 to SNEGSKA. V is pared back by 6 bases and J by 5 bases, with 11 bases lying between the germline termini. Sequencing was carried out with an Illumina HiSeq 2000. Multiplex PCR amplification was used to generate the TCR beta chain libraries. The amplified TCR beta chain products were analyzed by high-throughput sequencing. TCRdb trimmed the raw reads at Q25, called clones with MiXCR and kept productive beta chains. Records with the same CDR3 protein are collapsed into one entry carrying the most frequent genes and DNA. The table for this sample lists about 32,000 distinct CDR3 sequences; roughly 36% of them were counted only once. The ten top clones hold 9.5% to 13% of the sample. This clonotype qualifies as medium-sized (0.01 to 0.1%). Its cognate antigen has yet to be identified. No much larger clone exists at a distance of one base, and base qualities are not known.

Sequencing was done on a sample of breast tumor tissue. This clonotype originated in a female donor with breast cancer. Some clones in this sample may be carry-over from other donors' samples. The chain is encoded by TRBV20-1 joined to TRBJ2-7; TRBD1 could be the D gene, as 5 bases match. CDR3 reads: CSAPGSHEQYF. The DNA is TGCAGTGCACCAGGGTCCCACGAGCAGTACTTC.